The entry that follows covers one T cell receptor (beta chain) sequence. The authors' processing: Reference gene primer amplification in the assay estimated nucleated cell counts. Clones were read by immunoSEQ multiplex PCR, and TCRdb kept only the in-frame ones, dropping some. The V and J calls and the clone size are those of that table, but D and trimming were determined from the DNA. The table shows about 200,000 clones, with about 88% occurring only once. The sample originates from a study of blood T cell repertoires in COVID-19. Study-level background: PBMCs, B-cell-depleted T cells, or T cells were the source of the cDNA or gDNA that made up the material.

Enrolled during active infection, Seattle patients were then followed longitudinally. V lost 5 bases and J lost 5; bases outside the gene matches: 10. Germline lookup yields CDR1 MNHEY and CDR2 SMNVEV (reference sequence). The CDR3 runs to 18 residues. This receptor was taken from a woman in her fifties or sixties with COVID-19, enrolled during active disease. The sample consisted of peripheral blood. The chain recombines TRBV27 with TRBJ2-1; 15 bases agree with TRBD2. CDR3 in amino acids: CASSKRTSGGAKDNEQFF. In nucleotides, the CDR3 is TGTGCCAGCAGTAAACGGACTAGCGGGGGGGCCAAGGACAATGAGCAGTTCTTC.